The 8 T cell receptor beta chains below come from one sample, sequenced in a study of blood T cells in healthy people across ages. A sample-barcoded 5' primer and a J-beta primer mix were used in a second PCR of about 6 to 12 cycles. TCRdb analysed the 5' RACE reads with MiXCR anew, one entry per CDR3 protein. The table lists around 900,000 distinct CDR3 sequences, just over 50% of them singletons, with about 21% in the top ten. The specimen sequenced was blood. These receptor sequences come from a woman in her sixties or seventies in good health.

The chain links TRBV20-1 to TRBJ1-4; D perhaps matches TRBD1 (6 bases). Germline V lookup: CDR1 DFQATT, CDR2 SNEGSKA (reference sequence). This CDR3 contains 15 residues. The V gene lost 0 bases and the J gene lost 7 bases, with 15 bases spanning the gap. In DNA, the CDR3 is TGCAGTGCTAGAGAGTACGGACGGGACATTGAAAAACTGTTTTTT. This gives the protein CSAREYGRDIEKLFF.

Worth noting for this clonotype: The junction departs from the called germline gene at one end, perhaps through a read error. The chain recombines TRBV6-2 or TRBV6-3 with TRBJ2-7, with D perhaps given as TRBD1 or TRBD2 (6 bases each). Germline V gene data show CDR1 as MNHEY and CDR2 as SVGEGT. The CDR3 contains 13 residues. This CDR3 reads CASSNSGTGAQYF. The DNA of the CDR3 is TGTGCCAGCAGTAACTCCGGCACGGGGGCGCAGTACTTC.

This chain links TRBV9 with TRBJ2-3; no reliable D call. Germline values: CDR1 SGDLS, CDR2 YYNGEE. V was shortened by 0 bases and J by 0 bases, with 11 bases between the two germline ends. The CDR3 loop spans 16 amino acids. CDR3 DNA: TGTGCCAGCAGCGTAGCTGCGGATCCTAGCACAGATACGCAGTATTTT. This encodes CASSVAADPSTDTQYF.

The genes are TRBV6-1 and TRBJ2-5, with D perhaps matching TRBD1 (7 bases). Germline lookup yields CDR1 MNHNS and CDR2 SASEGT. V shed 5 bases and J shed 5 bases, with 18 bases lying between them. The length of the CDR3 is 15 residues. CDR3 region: CASSKDQGGRETQYF. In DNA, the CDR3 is TGTGCCAGCAGTAAGGATCAGGGGGGACGGGAGACCCAGTACTTC.

The CDR3: CASSLARTNEKLFF. The CDR3 DNA follows: TGTGCCAGCAGCTTGGCAAGGACTAATGAAAAACTGTTTTTT. The chain uses TRBV7-9 and TRBJ1-4; D unresolved. The CDR3 runs to 14 residues. V was shortened by 3 bases and J by 2 bases, with 7 bases between the two germline ends. Germline CDR1 SEHNR, CDR2 FQNEAQ (reference sequence).

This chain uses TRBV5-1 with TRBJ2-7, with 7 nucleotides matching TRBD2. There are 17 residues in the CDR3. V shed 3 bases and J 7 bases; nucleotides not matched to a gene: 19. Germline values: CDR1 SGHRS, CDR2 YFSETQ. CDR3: CASSSRASGGSRNEQYF. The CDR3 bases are TGCGCCAGCAGCTCAAGGGCTAGCGGAGGGAGTAGGAATGAGCAGTACTTC.

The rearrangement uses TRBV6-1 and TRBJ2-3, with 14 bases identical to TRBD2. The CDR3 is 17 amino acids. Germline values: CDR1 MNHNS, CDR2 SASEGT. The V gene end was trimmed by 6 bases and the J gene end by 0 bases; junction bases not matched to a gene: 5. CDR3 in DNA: TGTGCCAGCAGGCGACTAGCGGGAGGGATAAGCACAGATACGCAGTATTTT. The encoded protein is CASRRLAGGISTDTQYF.

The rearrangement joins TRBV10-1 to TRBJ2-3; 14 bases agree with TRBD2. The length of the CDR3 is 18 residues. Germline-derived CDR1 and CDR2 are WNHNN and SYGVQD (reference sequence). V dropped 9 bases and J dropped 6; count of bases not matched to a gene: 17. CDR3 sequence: CARPTGTSGSPLQDTQYF. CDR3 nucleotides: TGCGCCAGGCCGACCGGGACTAGCGGGAGCCCACTACAGGATACGCAGTATTTT.